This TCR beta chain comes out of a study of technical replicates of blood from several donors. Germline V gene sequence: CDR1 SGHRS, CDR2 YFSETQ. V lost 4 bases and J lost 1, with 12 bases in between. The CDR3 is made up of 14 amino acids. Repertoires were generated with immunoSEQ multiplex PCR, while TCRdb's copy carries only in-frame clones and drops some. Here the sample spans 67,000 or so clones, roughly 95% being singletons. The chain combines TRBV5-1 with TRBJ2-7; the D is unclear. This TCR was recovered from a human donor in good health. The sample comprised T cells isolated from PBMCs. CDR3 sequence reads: CASSPSVVSYEQYF. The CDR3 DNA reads TGCGCCAGCAGCCCAAGCGTCGTTTCCTACGAGCAGTACTTC. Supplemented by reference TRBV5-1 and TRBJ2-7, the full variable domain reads KAGVTQTPRYLIKTRGQQVTLSCSPISGHRSVSWYQQTPGQGLQFLFEYFSETQRNKGNFPGRFSGRQFSNSRSEMNVSTLELGDSALYLCASSPSVVSYEQYFGPGTRLTVT.